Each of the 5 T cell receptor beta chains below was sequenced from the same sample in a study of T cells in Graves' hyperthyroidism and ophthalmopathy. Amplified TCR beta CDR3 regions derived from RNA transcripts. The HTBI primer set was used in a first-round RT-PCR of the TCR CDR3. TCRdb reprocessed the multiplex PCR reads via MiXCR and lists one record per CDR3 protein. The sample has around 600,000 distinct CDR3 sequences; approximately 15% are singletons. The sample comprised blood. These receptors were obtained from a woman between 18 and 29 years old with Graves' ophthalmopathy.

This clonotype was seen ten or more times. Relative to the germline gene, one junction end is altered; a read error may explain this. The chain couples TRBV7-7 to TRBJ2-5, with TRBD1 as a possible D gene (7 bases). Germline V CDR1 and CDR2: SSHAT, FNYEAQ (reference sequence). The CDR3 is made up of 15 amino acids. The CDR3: CASSLVRDSKETQYF. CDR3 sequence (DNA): TGTGCTAGCAGCTTAGTGCGGGACAGTAAAGAGACCCAGTACTTC. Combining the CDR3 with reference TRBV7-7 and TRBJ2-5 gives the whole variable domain GAGVSQSPRYKVTKRGQDVTLRCDPISSHATLYWYQQALGQGPEFLTYFNYEAQPDKSGLPSDRFSAERPEGSISTLTIQRTEQRDSAMYRCASSLVRDSKETQYFGPGTRLLVL.

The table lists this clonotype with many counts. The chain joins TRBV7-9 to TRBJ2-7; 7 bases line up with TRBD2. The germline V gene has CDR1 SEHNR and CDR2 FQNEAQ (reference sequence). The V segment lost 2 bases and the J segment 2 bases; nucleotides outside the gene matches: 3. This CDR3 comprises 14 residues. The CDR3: CASSLSGVTYEQYF. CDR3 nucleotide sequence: TGTGCCAGCAGCTTAAGCGGGGTCACCTACGAGCAGTACTTC.

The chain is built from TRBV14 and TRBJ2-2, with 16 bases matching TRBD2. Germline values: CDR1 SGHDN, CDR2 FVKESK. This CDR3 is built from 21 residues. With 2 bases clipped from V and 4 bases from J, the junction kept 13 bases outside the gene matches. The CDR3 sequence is CASSQPSGTSGRVGRTGELFF. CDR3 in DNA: TGTGCCAGCAGCCAACCGTCCGGGACTAGCGGGAGGGTTGGTCGCACCGGGGAGCTGTTTTTT. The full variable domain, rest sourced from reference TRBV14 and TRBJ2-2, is EAGVTQFPSHSVIEKGQTVTLRCDPISGHDNLYWYRRVMGKEIKFLLHFVKESKQDESGMPNNRFLAERTGGTYSTLKVQPAELEDSGVYFCASSQPSGTSGRVGRTGELFFGEGSRLTVL.

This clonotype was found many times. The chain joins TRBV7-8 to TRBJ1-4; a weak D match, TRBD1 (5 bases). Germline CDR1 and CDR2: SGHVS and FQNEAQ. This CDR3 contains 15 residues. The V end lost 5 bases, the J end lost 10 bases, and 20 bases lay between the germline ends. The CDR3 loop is CASSNRDPKIVKLFF. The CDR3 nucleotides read TGTGCCAGCAGCAACCGGGACCCTAAAATCGTAAAACTGTTTTTT.

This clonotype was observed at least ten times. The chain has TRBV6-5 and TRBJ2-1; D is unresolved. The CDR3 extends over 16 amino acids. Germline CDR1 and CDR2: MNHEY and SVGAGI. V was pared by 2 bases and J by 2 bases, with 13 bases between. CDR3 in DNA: TGTGCCAGCAGTTACGCCACCGTGGGCGCCTACAATGAGCAGTTCTTC. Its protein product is CASSYATVGAYNEQFF.